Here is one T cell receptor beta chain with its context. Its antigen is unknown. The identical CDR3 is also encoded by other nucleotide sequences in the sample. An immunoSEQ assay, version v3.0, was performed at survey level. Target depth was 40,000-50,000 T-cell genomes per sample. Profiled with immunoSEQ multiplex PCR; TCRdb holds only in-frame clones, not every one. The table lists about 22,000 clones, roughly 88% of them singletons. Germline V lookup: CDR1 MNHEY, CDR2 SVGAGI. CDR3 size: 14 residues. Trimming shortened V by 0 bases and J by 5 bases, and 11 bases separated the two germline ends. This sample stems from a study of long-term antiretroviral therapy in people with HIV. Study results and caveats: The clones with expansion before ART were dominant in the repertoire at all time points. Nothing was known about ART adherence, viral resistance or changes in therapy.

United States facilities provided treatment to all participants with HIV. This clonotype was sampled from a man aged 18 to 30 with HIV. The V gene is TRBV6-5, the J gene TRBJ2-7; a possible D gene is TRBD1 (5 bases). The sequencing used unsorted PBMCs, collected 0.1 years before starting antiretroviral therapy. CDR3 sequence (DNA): TGTGCCAGCAGTTACTCGCCAGGGCGCGACGAGCAGTACTTC. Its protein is CASSYSPGRDEQYF.